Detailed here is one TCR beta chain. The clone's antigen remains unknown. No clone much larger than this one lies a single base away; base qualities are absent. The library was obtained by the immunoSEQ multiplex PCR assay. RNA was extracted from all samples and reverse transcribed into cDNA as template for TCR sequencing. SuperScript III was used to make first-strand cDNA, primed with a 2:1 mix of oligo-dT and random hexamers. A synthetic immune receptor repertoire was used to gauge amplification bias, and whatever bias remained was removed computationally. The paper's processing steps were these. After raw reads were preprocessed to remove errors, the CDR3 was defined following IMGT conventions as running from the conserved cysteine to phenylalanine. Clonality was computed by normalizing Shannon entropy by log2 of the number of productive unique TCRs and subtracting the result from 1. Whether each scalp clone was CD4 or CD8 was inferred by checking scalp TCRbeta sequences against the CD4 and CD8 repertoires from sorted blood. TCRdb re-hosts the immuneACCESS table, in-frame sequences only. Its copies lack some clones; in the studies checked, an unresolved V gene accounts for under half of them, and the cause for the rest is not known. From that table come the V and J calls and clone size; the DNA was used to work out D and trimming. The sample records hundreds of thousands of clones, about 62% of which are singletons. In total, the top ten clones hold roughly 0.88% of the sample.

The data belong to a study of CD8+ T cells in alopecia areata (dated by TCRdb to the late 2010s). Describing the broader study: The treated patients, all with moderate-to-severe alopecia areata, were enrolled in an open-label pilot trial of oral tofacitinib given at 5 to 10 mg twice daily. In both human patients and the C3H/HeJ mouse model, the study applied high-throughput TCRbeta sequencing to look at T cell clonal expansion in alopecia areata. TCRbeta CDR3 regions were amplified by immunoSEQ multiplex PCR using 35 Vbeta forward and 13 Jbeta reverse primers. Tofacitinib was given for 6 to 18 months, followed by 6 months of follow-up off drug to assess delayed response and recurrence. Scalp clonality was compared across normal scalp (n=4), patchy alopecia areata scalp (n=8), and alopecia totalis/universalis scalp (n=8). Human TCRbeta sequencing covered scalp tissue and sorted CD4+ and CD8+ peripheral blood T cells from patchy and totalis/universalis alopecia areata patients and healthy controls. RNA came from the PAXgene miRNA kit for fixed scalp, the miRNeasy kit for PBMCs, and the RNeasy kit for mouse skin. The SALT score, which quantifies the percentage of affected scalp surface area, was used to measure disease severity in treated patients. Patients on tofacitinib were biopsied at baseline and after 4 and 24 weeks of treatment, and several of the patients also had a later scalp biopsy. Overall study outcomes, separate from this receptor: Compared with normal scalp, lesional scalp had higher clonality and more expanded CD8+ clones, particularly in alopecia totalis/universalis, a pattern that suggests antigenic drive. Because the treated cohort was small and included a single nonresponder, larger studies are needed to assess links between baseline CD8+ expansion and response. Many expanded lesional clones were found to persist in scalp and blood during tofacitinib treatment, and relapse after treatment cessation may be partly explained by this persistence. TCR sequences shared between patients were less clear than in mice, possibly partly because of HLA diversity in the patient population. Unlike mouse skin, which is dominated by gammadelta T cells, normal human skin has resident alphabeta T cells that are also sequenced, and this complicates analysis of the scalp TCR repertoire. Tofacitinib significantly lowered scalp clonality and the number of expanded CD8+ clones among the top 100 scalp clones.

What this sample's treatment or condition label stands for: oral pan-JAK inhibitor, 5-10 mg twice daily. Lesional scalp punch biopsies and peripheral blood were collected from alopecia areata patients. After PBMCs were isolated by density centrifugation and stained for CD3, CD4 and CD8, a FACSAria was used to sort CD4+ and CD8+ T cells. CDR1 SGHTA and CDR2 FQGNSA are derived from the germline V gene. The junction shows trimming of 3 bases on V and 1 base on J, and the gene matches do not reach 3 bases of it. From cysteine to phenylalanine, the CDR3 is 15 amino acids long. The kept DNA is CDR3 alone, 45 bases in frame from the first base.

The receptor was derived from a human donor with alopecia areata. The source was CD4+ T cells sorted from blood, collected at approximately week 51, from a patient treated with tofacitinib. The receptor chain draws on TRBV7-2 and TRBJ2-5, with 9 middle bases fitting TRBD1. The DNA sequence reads TGTGCCAGCAGCTTTCAGACAGGGGGCCAAGAGACCCAGTACTTC. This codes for CASSFQTGGQETQYF.